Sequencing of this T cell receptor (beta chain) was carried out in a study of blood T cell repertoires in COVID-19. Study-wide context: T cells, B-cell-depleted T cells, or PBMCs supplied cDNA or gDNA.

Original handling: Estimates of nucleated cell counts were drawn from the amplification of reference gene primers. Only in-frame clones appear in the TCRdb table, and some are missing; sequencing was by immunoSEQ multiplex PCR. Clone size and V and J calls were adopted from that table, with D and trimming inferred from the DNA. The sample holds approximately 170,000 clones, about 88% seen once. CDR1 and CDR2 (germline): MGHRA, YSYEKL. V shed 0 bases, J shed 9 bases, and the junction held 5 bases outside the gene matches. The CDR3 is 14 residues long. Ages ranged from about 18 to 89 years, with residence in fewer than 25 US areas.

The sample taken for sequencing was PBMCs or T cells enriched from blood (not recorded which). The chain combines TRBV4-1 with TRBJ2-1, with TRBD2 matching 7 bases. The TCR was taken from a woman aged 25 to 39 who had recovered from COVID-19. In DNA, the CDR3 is TGCGCCAGCAGCCAAGAGGGGACTAACGGTGAGCAGTTCTTC. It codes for CASSQEGTNGEQFF.